A single sample is the source of the 3 T cell receptor beta chains below, sequenced in a study of T-cell reconstitution after alpha-beta-depleted transplantation in children. Unique molecular identifiers were incorporated into the prepared TCRbeta library. TCRdb recomputed calls from the PCR reads with MiXCR, one row per CDR3 protein. The sample comprises around 680,000 distinct CDR3 sequences, 15% to 20% of which are singletons, and 1.1% rests with the top ten. This specimen was PBMCs from the stem cell graft donor, taken from the stem cell graft. These receptor sequences come from a human donor who donated a stem cell graft to a child with acute myeloid leukemia.

Only a few counts were recorded for this clonotype. V and J are TRBV5-1 and TRBJ2-1, with D possibly being TRBD1 (6 bases). Germline CDR1 and CDR2: SGHRS and YFSETQ. Trimming pared 5 bases from V and 4 bases from J, leaving 16 bases between. The CDR3 length is 15 residues. In DNA form, the CDR3 reads TGCGCCAGCAGACCCGGGACATCTCCTTACAATGAGCAGTTCTTC. Translated: CASRPGTSPYNEQFF.

This clonotype was found a few times. The chain employs TRBV7-2 and TRBJ2-3, with D possibly matching TRBD2 (5 bases). The CDR3 loop spans 14 amino acids. Trimming stripped 4 bases from V and 3 bases from J, with 11 bases between. Germline-derived CDR1 and CDR2 are SGHTA and FQGNSA. The CDR3 DNA sequence: TGTGCCAGCAGCTCGAGGGCCGCGACAGATACGCAGTATTTT. Translated: CASSSRAATDTQYF.

A few counts support this clonotype. This chain links TRBV7-9 with TRBJ1-1; 9 nucleotides match TRBD1. CDR1 and CDR2 (germline): SEHNR, FQNEAQ (reference sequence). This CDR3 comprises 15 residues. The junction had 7 bases not matched to a gene; V was cut back by 5 bases and J by 3 bases. Written as DNA, the CDR3 is TGTGCCAGCAGCCCGAGGGACAGGGAGTACACTGAAGCTTTCTTT. Translation: CASSPRDREYTEAFF.